In its sample, the clone carrying this T cell receptor (beta chain) was seen many times. V lost 7 bases to trimming and J lost 4 bases; unmatched junction nucleotides: 6. Germline V gene lookup returns CDR1 LNHDA and CDR2 SQIVND (reference sequence). The CDR3 consists of 14 residues. The source of the sample is a study of blood T cell repertoires in COVID-19. Method: immunoSEQ multiplex PCR; TCRdb's copy keeps in-frame clones and lacks some. In the table there are some 190,000 clones, more than 75% of which are singletons. Sequenced input: PBMCs or T cells enriched from blood (not recorded which). The chain joins TRBV19 to TRBJ1-2; 10 bases fit TRBD1. This TCR came from a man aged 60 to 75 who had been exposed to COVID-19. The CDR3 region is CASTPRQGAYGYTF. CDR3 DNA sequence: TGTGCCAGTACCCCCAGACAGGGGGCCTATGGCTACACCTTC.